These 23 T cell receptor beta chains originate from one sample sequenced in a study of OX40 agonist ivuxolimab in advanced cancers. TCRdb's copy holds only in-frame clones and misses some; the assay was immunoSEQ multiplex PCR. The sample contains tens of thousands of clones, approximately 84% of which appear only once. The material was CD4+ or CD8+ T cells sorted from blood, obtained in a trial of the OX40 agonist ivuxolimab. These receptors were obtained from an adult with an advanced solid tumor such as melanoma, head and neck, liver or kidney cancer.

CDR3: CASSLVSSGSYEQYF. In nucleotides, the CDR3 is TGTGCCAGCAGCTTAGTATCTAGCGGGAGCTACGAGCAGTACTTC. The chain links TRBV7-2 to TRBJ2-7, with 10 bases identical to TRBD2. This CDR3 has 15 amino acids. Germline V gene data show CDR1 as SGHTA and CDR2 as FQGNSA. Losses at the gene ends were 1 base for V and 3 bases for J; bases not matched to a gene: 3. Variable domain in full (rest from reference TRBV7-2 and TRBJ2-7): GAGVSQSPSNKVTEKGKDVELRCDPISGHTALYWYRQSLGQGLEFLIYFQGNSAPDKSGLPSDRFSAERTGGSVSTLTIQRTQQEDSAVYLCASSLVSSGSYEQYFGPGTRLTVT.

The chain links TRBV5-1 to TRBJ1-1; no definite D call. CDR3 size: 14 residues. The germline CDR1 and CDR2 sequences are SGHRS and YFSETQ. V was clipped by 0 bases and J by 3 bases, with 9 bases between them. The CDR3 nucleotides read TGCGCCAGCAGCTTGGACGGGTTTCACACTGAAGCTTTCTTT. Translated: CASSLDGFHTEAFF.

V is TRBV4-1 and J is TRBJ1-2; D gene unclear. The CDR3 has 15 residues. The V gene lost 0 bases and the J gene lost 2 bases, with 10 bases spanning the gap. The germline V gene encodes CDR1 MGHRA and CDR2 YSYEKL. The CDR3 DNA reads as TGCGCCAGCAGCCAAGATACGTCTTCGAACTATGGCTACACCTTC. It yields the protein CASSQDTSSNYGYTF.

V and J are TRBV7-3 and TRBJ1-1; D perhaps matches TRBD1 (5 bases). V lost 5 bases and J lost 6, with 19 bases in between. Germline loops: CDR1 SGHTA, CDR2 FQGTGA. The CDR3 loop spans 15 amino acids. CDR3 nucleotides: TGTGCCAGCAGCACGACCGGGACGGACCTCGCTGAAGCTTTCTTT. Translated, it gives CASSTTGTDLAEAFF.

V gene TRBV2 combines with J gene TRBJ1-4; D possibly corresponds to TRBD1 (5 bases). Germline CDR1 and CDR2: SNHLY and FYNNEI. V lost 7 bases and J 6 bases, leaving 12 bases between the germline ends. This CDR3 has 13 residues. The CDR3 DNA reads as TGTGCCAGCATGGGGCCTGAATATGAAAAACTGTTTTTT. Amino acids: CASMGPEYEKLFF.

This clone was observed a handful of times. J is TRBJ2-1 and V is TRBV7-9; 8 nucleotides line up with TRBD2. V lost 4 bases and J lost 6; bases outside the gene matches: 8. Looked up from germline, CDR1 is SEHNR and CDR2 is FQNEAQ (reference sequence). This CDR3 is built from 15 residues. CDR3 coding DNA: TGTGCCAGCAGCTCCATCGTAGCGGGGCTCAATGAGCAGTTCTTC. This gives the protein CASSSIVAGLNEQFF.

On this clone itself: Other DNA sequences of this sample code for an identical CDR3. The genes are TRBV2 and TRBJ2-3, with 10 bases identical to TRBD2. The trim removed 3 bases at V and 0 bases at J, leaving 6 bases unmatched. The CDR3 contains 17 residues. Germline V gives CDR1 SNHLY, CDR2 FYNNEI. The CDR3 spells CASSEGLAGDSTDTQYF. CDR3 DNA: TGTGCCAGCAGTGAGGGTCTAGCGGGGGATAGCACAGATACGCAGTATTTT. Full variable domain (outside the CDR3, taken from reference TRBV2 and TRBJ2-3): EPEVTQTPSHQVTQMGQEVILRCVPISNHLYFYWYRQILGQKVEFLVSFYNNEISEKSEIFDDQFSVERPDGSNFTLKIRSTKLEDSAMYFCASSEGLAGDSTDTQYFGPGTRLTVL.

This chain links TRBV7-9 with TRBJ1-5; D unclear. CDR1 is SEHNR and CDR2 is FQNEAQ in the germline V gene (reference sequence). The CDR3 contains 13 residues. V dropped 7 bases and J dropped 2 bases, with 9 bases sitting between them. Here the CDR3 reads CASTGMGNQPQHF. CDR3 DNA sequence: TGTGCCAGCACTGGGATGGGCAATCAGCCCCAGCATTTT.

V usage is TRBV9 and J usage is TRBJ2-2; D possibly corresponds to TRBD1 (5 bases). V was cut by 2 bases and J by 6 bases, with 11 bases left in between. CDR3 length: 14 amino acids. Looked up from germline, CDR1 is SGDLS and CDR2 is YYNGEE. CDR3 bases: TGTGCCAGCAGCGTTCGTCTAGGGGCCGGGGAGCTGTTTTTT. Translating gives CASSVRLGAGELFF. The whole variable domain, remainder taken from reference TRBV9 and TRBJ2-2, is DSGVTQTPKHLITATGQRVTLRCSPRSGDLSVYWYQQSLDQGLQFLIQYYNGEERAKGNILERFSAQQFPDLHSELNLSSLELGDSALYFCASSVRLGAGELFFGEGSRLTVL.

The chain uses TRBV7-3 and TRBJ2-3, with D tentatively TRBD1 or TRBD2 (5 bases each). CDR3 length equals 14 residues. The V gene's germline CDR1 is SGHTA and CDR2 FQGTGA. Between the trimmed V and J ends, which lost 2 bases and 4 bases, there was a span of 10 bases. For the CDR3, the DNA is TGTGCCAGCAGCTTACAGCAGGGAGCAGATACGCAGTATTTT. Its translation is CASSLQQGADTQYF.

The chain combines TRBV6-4 with TRBJ1-1; the D is unclear. Looked up from germline, CDR1 is MRHNA and CDR2 is SNTAGT. V was shortened by 6 bases and J by 0 bases, with 8 bases between the two germline ends. CDR3 size: 13 residues. The CDR3 is CASRREMNTEAFF. In nucleotides, the CDR3 is TGTGCCAGCAGGCGGGAAATGAACACTGAAGCTTTCTTT.

The V gene is TRBV4-2, the J gene TRBJ2-7, with TRBD1 as a possible D gene (5 bases). In germline, CDR1 is LGHNA, CDR2 YNFKEQ. V was cut by 0 bases and J by 0 bases, with 6 bases left in between. There are 14 residues in the CDR3. The CDR3, as DNA: TGTGCCAGCAGCCAAGATGGGGCCTCCTACGAGCAGTACTTC. Its translation: CASSQDGASYEQYF.

The chain couples TRBV5-1 to TRBJ2-5, with 7 positions matching TRBD1. Germline V CDR1 and CDR2: SGHRS, YFSETQ. V dropped 3 bases and J dropped 4; count of bases not matched to a gene: 9. This CDR3 spans 15 amino acids. The CDR3 here is CASSSPQGSLETQYF. CDR3 bases: TGCGCCAGCAGCTCCCCACAGGGGTCATTAGAGACCCAGTACTTC.

This chain uses TRBV11-2 with TRBJ1-1, with D perhaps matching TRBD1 (5 bases). Germline V gene sequence: CDR1 SGHAT, CDR2 FQNNGV. The CDR3 contains 14 residues. V was pared by 1 base and J by 3 bases, with 9 bases between. This CDR3 is CASSLGGVYTEAFF. The CDR3 coding sequence is TGTGCCAGCAGCTTAGGGGGGGTCTACACTGAAGCTTTCTTT. Full variable domain (remainder filled in from reference TRBV11-2 and TRBJ1-1): EAGVAQSPRYKIIEKRQSVAFWCNPISGHATLYWYQQILGQGPKLLIQFQNNGVVDDSQLPKDRFSAERLKGVDSTLKIQPAKLEDSAVYLCASSLGGVYTEAFFGQGTRLTVV.

V usage is TRBV7-9 and J usage is TRBJ2-6, with D perhaps matching TRBD1 (5 bases). This CDR3 region has 14 residues. Deletions cut 4 bases from V and 1 base from J, with 5 bases between. Germline CDR1 SEHNR, CDR2 FQNEAQ (reference sequence). This CDR3 is CASSSGSGANVLTF. DNA for the CDR3: TGTGCCAGCAGCTCAGGGTCTGGGGCCAACGTCCTGACTTTC.

The chain has TRBV13 and TRBJ2-7; D unclear. This CDR3 is built from 14 residues. Germline V gene lookup returns CDR1 PRHDT and CDR2 FYEKMQ (reference sequence). Trimming stripped 2 bases from V and 0 bases from J, with 8 bases between. As DNA, the CDR3 is TGTGCCAGCAGCTTAACGCGAAGCTCCTACGAGCAGTACTTC. Translated: CASSLTRSSYEQYF.

The chain has TRBV15 and TRBJ1-6; no clear D. The CDR3 totals 14 residues. V shed 3 bases and J shed 2 bases, with 5 bases lying between them. In germline, CDR1 is LNHNV, CDR2 YYDKDF (reference sequence). CDR3 in DNA: TGTGCCACCAGCAGGACAACCTATAATTCACCCCTCCACTTT. Translated: CATSRTTYNSPLHF. Variable domain in full (rest from reference TRBV15 and TRBJ1-6): DAMVIQNPRYQVTQFGKPVTLSCSQTLNHNVMYWYQQKSSQAPKLLFHYYDKDFNNEADTPDNFQSRRPNTSFCFLDIRSPGLGDTAMYLCATSRTTYNSPLHFGNGTRLTVT.

This clone showed up just a few times. The J gene is TRBJ1-2, the V gene TRBV10-3; the D is unclear. The CDR3 covers 11 residues. Trimming removed 2 bases from V and 8 bases from J, with 6 bases in between. CDR1 is ENHRY, CDR2 SYGVKD, per germline. The CDR3 sequence: CAISEGEGYTF. CDR3 in DNA: TGTGCCATCAGTGAGGGGGAGGGCTACACCTTC.

The chain joins TRBV20-1 to TRBJ2-3; D unclear. The CDR3 loop spans 11 amino acids. Germline assignment: CDR1 DFQATT and CDR2 SNEGSKA (reference sequence). V lost 6 bases and J 9 bases, leaving 13 bases between the germline ends. The chain's CDR3 is CSALGSFTQYF. For the CDR3, the DNA is TGCAGTGCCCTGGGAAGTTTCACGCAGTATTTT.

V usage is TRBV7-2 and J usage is TRBJ1-1; 7 bases align to TRBD1. Trimming took 5 bases from V and 7 from J; bases not matched to a gene: 13. The CDR3 runs to 15 residues. Per germline, CDR1 SGHTA and CDR2 FQGNSA. CDR3 DNA: TGTGCCAGCAGCCCAGACAGGGCCCGAGGCAATGAAGCTTTCTTT. Its translation is CASSPDRARGNEAFF.

The rearrangement joins TRBV6-6 to TRBJ1-2; TRBD1 matches 11 bases. V was pared by 5 bases and J by 3 bases, with 2 bases of the junction left unmatched. Germline assignment: CDR1 MNHNY and CDR2 SVGAGI (reference sequence). This CDR3 comprises 14 residues. DNA of the CDR3: TGTGCCAGCAGTCCGGGACAGGGGGACTATGGCTACACCTTC. It yields the protein CASSPGQGDYGYTF.

The chain couples TRBV11-2 to TRBJ1-1; D not resolved. The germline CDR1 and CDR2 sequences are SGHAT and FQNNGV. Trimming pared 5 bases from V and 1 base from J, leaving 5 bases between. CDR3 length: 12 residues. The CDR3 DNA reads TGTGCCAGCAGCCGGCAGAACACTGAAGCTTTCTTT. Amino acids: CASSRQNTEAFF.

Here the CDR3 reads CASSLSSPNSRSGANVLTF. As DNA, the CDR3 is TGTGCCAGCAGCTTATCGTCGCCCAACAGTCGCTCTGGGGCCAACGTCCTGACTTTC. The chain links TRBV7-2 to TRBJ2-6; D is ambiguous. CDR1 SGHTA and CDR2 FQGNSA come from the germline V gene. Trimming pared 2 bases from V and 0 bases from J, leaving 17 bases between. CDR3 length equals 19 residues.